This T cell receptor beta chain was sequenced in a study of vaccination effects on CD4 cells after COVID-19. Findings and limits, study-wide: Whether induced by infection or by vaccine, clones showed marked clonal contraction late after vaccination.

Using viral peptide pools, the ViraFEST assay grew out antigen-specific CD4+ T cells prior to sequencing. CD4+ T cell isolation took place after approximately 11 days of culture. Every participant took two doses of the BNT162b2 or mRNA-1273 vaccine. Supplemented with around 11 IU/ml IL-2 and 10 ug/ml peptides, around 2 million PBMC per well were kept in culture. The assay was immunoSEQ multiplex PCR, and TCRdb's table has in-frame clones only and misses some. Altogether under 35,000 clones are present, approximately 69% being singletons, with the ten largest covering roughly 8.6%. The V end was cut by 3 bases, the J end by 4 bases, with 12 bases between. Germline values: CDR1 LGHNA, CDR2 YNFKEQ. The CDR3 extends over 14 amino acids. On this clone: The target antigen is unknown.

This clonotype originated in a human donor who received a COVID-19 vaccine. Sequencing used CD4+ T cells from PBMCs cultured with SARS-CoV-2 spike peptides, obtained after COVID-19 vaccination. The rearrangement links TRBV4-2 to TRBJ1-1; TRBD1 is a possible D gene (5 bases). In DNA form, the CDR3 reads TGTGCCAGCAGCCAGGGCAGAGGGACCACTGAAGCTTTCTTT. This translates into CASSQGRGTTEAFF.